These 31 T cell receptor beta chains came from one sample sequenced in a study of beta chain features in type 1 diabetes. Of the isolated RNA, all was reverse transcribed, and so the sequenced material was expressed TCRB transcripts. This table comes from immunoSEQ multiplex PCR, and its TCRdb copy is limited to in-frame clones, with some not included. The table lists some 270,000 clones, less than 15% of them singletons. The sequencing sample was made of naive CD4+ T cells from blood. These receptors came from a woman in her forties in good health.

As concerns this clone: The junction departs from germline at one end; a sequencing error may be responsible. The V and J genes are TRBV7-7 and TRBJ2-2, with a weak D call TRBD1 (6 bases). The CDR3 has 14 amino acids. Germline V gives CDR1 SSHAT, CDR2 FNYEAQ (reference sequence). The CDR3: CASSLTGNTGELFF. The CDR3 DNA follows: TGTGCTAGCAGTTTGACAGGGAACACCGGGGAGCTGTTTTTT.

The chain couples TRBV7-2 to TRBJ1-2; unclear D gene. The CDR3 extends over 13 amino acids. Germline V gene sequence: CDR1 SGHTA, CDR2 FQGNSA. V was trimmed by 3 bases and J by 6 bases, leaving 11 bases between them. DNA of the CDR3: TGTGCCAGCAGCTTTGGTAGGGAGAATGGCTACACCTTC. This codes for CASSFGRENGYTF.

V usage is TRBV14 and J usage is TRBJ1-6; D not resolved. CDR3 size: 12 residues. Trimming took 1 base from V and 11 from J, leaving 6 bases between them. Germline lookup yields CDR1 SGHDN and CDR2 FVKESK. The CDR3 loop reads CASSQGGAPLHF. The CDR3, as DNA: TGTGCCAGCAGCCAAGGGGGAGCACCCCTCCACTTT.

This clone was counted between two and nine times. The V and J genes are TRBV5-4 and TRBJ2-1; TRBD2 aligns across 7 bases. This CDR3 is built from 15 residues. J gave up 7 bases and V 3 bases, and 10 bases lay outside the gene matches. CDR1 is SGHNT and CDR2 is YYREEE in the germline V gene (reference sequence). The DNA for the CDR3 is TGTGCCAGCAGCTCCCCAGAGGCTAGCGGTAATGAGCAGTTCTTC. It specifies CASSSPEASGNEQFF.

This clone was observed many times. The gene calls are TRBV29-1 and TRBJ2-6; D is ambiguous. The germline V gene encodes CDR1 SQVTM and CDR2 ANQGSEA. This CDR3 is 14 amino acids long. V lost 4 bases and J 0 bases, leaving 7 bases between the germline ends. CDR3 sequence reads: CSVGRVSGANVLTF. CDR3 DNA: TGCAGCGTTGGCCGGGTCTCTGGGGCCAACGTCCTGACTTTC.

The sample holds a few counts of this clone. The CDR3 DNA is TGTGCCAGCAGTGACTCCTCTGCAGGGAGGACTGAAGCTTTCTTT. It yields the protein CASSDSSAGRTEAFF. V is TRBV6-4 and J is TRBJ1-1; weak D call: TRBD1 (5 bases). CDR3 length: 15 residues. V was shortened by 0 bases and J by 5 bases, with 13 bases between the two germline ends. CDR1 is MRHNA, CDR2 SNTAGT, per germline.

The CDR3 coding sequence is TGTGCCAGCAGCCCACGTGAGCGGGATTCCCAAGAGACCCAGTACTTC. Residues: CASSPRERDSQETQYF. V is TRBV9 and J is TRBJ2-5, with 7 bases matching TRBD2. The CDR3 length is 16 residues. The V and J ends lost 4 bases and 1 base, in that order; junction bases with no gene match: 10. The germline CDR1 and CDR2 sequences are SGDLS and YYNGEE.

This chain connects TRBV5-8 to TRBJ2-1, with D uncertain. The CDR3 totals 15 residues. The ends were cut back, 0 bases at V and 2 bases at J, with 9 bases in the middle. Germline V gene lookup returns CDR1 SGHTS and CDR2 YDEGEE. The CDR3 DNA sequence: TGTGCCAGCAGCTTGGCCCCGGGTACCTACAATGAGCAGTTCTTC. Translating it yields CASSLAPGTYNEQFF.

CDR3 protein: CASSLDRTSTGNTIYF. In DNA, the CDR3 is TGTGCCAGCAGCTTGGACCGGACAAGTACTGGAAACACCATATATTTT. This chain joins TRBV5-4 and TRBJ1-3, with TRBD1 as a possible D gene (5 bases). The CDR3 is 16 residues long. The germline gives CDR1 SGHNT, CDR2 YYREEE (reference sequence). The V and J ends lost 0 bases and 2 bases respectively, with 12 bases between them.

V usage is TRBV2 and J usage is TRBJ2-5; D perhaps matches TRBD2 (6 bases). The CDR3 is made up of 12 amino acids. In germline, CDR1 is SNHLY, CDR2 FYNNEI. Trimming removed 5 bases from V and 4 bases from J, with 8 bases in between. In nucleotides, the CDR3 is TGTGCCAGCAGTATGGGAGGAGAGACCCAGTACTTC. Translating it yields CASSMGGETQYF.

V and J are TRBV29-1 and TRBJ2-5; D may be TRBD2 (6 bases). The CDR3 extends over 12 amino acids. The V end was cut by 7 bases, the J end by 1 base, with 10 bases between. Germline V gives CDR1 SQVTM, CDR2 ANQGSEA. The CDR3: CSGEVGQETQYF. CDR3 sequence (DNA): TGCAGCGGGGAGGTAGGCCAAGAGACCCAGTACTTC.

This clone was observed a few times. J is TRBJ1-6 and V is TRBV29-1, with D possibly being TRBD1 (5 bases). V shed 5 bases and J shed 6 bases, with 14 bases lying between them. Germline loops: CDR1 SQVTM, CDR2 ANQGSEA. The CDR3 sequence is 14 residues long. CDR3 in DNA: TGCAGCGTTCAAATCGACAGCATTAATTCACCCCTCCACTTT. It encodes CSVQIDSINSPLHF.

The sample holds a few counts of this clone. The chain uses TRBV11-2 and TRBJ2-4; D is undetermined. From germline, CDR1 is SGHAT and CDR2 FQNNGV. The CDR3 covers 15 residues. V shed 3 bases and J shed 1 base, with 10 bases lying between them. The CDR3: CASSFASGAKNIQYF. The CDR3 DNA follows: TGTGCCAGCAGCTTCGCTAGTGGGGCCAAAAACATTCAGTACTTC.

This chain joins TRBV19 and TRBJ2-7; 10 nucleotides align to TRBD1. Germline V gives CDR1 LNHDA, CDR2 SQIVND (reference sequence). The trim removed 5 bases at V and 4 bases at J, leaving 5 bases unmatched. This CDR3 comprises 14 residues. CDR3 in DNA: TGTGCCAGTAGTCTCCGGGACAGGGGTTACGAGCAGTACTTC. As protein: CASSLRDRGYEQYF.

The chain uses TRBV18 and TRBJ2-6; 8 bases are shared with TRBD1. The junction had 4 bases not matched to a gene; V was cut back by 4 bases and J by 2 bases. Germline V lookup: CDR1 KGHSH, CDR2 LQKENI. This CDR3 region has 16 residues. CDR3 region: CASSRRTGTGANVLTF. The DNA for the CDR3 is TGTGCCAGCTCACGCAGGACAGGGACTGGGGCCAACGTCCTGACTTTC.

The chain is built from TRBV5-1 and TRBJ2-7; 7 bases fit TRBD1. Trimming at V came to 1 base and at J to 1 base, leaving 8 bases not matched to a gene. This CDR3 spans 16 amino acids. Germline V gene data show CDR1 as SGHRS and CDR2 as YFSETQ. The CDR3 spells CASSLTGTAVSYEQYF. The DNA for the CDR3 is TGCGCCAGCAGCTTGACCGGGACAGCAGTGTCCTACGAGCAGTACTTC.

This clone was seen more than once but under ten times. The junction departs from the called germline gene at one end, perhaps through a read error. The genes are TRBV15 and TRBJ2-7; D is possibly TRBD2 (6 bases). The CDR3 spans 15 residues. Germline lookup yields CDR1 LNHNV and CDR2 YYDKDF (reference sequence). The CDR3 reads CATSREMGGAEAFFF. Written as DNA, the CDR3 is TGTGCCACCAGCAGAGAGATGGGCGGGGCTGAGGCGTTCTTCTTC.

J is TRBJ2-7 and V is TRBV5-1; the match to TRBD1 covers 9 bases. After removal of 7 bases from V and 0 bases from J, the junction contained 5 bases not matched to a gene. Per germline, CDR1 SGHRS and CDR2 YFSETQ. The CDR3 is 14 residues long. The CDR3 nucleotides are TGCGCCAGCCACCGGGACAGGGCCTCCTACGAGCAGTACTTC. Translating gives CASHRDRASYEQYF. Full variable domain (outside the CDR3, taken from reference TRBV5-1 and TRBJ2-7): KAGVTQTPRYLIKTRGQQVTLSCSPISGHRSVSWYQQTPGQGLQFLFEYFSETQRNKGNFPGRFSGRQFSNSRSEMNVSTLELGDSALYLCASHRDRASYEQYFGPGTRLTVT.

The rearrangement links TRBV11-2 to TRBJ2-1; TRBD2 is a possible D gene (5 bases). V shed 5 bases and J shed 4 bases, with 15 bases lying between them. The CDR3 covers 15 residues. Germline V lookup: CDR1 SGHAT, CDR2 FQNNGV. CDR3 DNA sequence: TGTGCCAGCAGCCCCGTGGCGGGCTCGTACAATGAGCAGTTCTTC. This sequence encodes CASSPVAGSYNEQFF.

This clone has more than one count but fewer than ten. The chain recombines TRBV9 with TRBJ2-2; 11 bases are a match to TRBD2. In germline, CDR1 is SGDLS, CDR2 YYNGEE. V lost 4 bases to trimming and J lost 1 base; unmatched junction nucleotides: 3. The CDR3 covers 16 residues. The CDR3 reads CASSWGLAENTGELFF. CDR3 bases: TGTGCCAGCAGCTGGGGACTAGCGGAGAACACCGGGGAGCTGTTTTTT.

This clone has more than one count but fewer than ten. CDR3 region: CASSQELAGTDTQYF. The CDR3 DNA sequence: TGCGCCAGCAGCCAAGAACTAGCGGGCACAGATACGCAGTATTTT. The J gene is TRBJ2-3, the V gene TRBV4-3, with 8 bases fitting TRBD2. There are 15 residues in the CDR3. V lost 0 bases to trimming and J lost 1 base; unmatched junction nucleotides: 0. In germline, CDR1 is LGHNA, CDR2 YSLEER.

V gene TRBV5-4 combines with J gene TRBJ1-2, with 7 bases aligning to TRBD1. This CDR3 is 16 amino acids long. The junction had 12 bases not matched to a gene; V was cut back by 3 bases and J by 4 bases. The germline V gene encodes CDR1 SGHNT and CDR2 YYREEE (reference sequence). DNA for the CDR3: TGTGCCAGCAGCTGGGGCGGGACAGCAGTTTTCTATGGCTACACCTTC. Amino acid sequence: CASSWGGTAVFYGYTF.

This clone was counted only a few times. V usage is TRBV7-2 and J usage is TRBJ2-5, with 8 nucleotides matching TRBD2. Germline trimming cut 5 bases from V and 2 bases from J; bases unmatched to any gene: 10. The CDR3 runs 16 residues. Germline CDR1 SGHTA, CDR2 FQGNSA. CDR3 region: CASSRGNTGGQETQYF. CDR3 coding DNA: TGTGCCAGCAGCAGGGGTAACACGGGGGGGCAAGAGACCCAGTACTTC.

This clone has only a few counts. The genes are TRBV20-1 and TRBJ2-7; D is perhaps TRBD2 (6 bases). Germline V gene sequence: CDR1 DFQATT, CDR2 SNEGSKA (reference sequence). V dropped 3 bases and J dropped 5 bases, with 8 bases sitting between them. The CDR3 loop spans 11 amino acids. The CDR3 spells CSARTGDEQYF. CDR3 in DNA: TGCAGTGCTAGGACGGGGGACGAGCAGTACTTC.

The chain couples TRBV18 to TRBJ2-5; D gene uncertain. The ends were cut back, 3 bases at V and 3 bases at J, with 11 bases in the middle. Germline V gene lookup returns CDR1 KGHSH and CDR2 LQKENI. There are 14 residues in the CDR3. The CDR3 sequence is CASSPNGGKETQYF. The CDR3 nucleotides are TGTGCCAGCTCACCCAATGGCGGAAAAGAGACCCAGTACTTC.

This clone has just a few counts. The chain recombines TRBV28 with TRBJ2-3; 10 bases align to TRBD2. Germline values: CDR1 MDHEN, CDR2 SYDVKM. V trimming: 2 bases; J trimming: 0 bases; junction bases outside the gene matches: 8. There are 18 residues in the CDR3. The CDR3 is CASSLLLLAGESTDTQYF. The CDR3 DNA is TGTGCCAGCAGTTTACTCCTTCTAGCGGGGGAAAGCACAGATACGCAGTATTTT.

J is TRBJ2-1 and V is TRBV11-2; D is unclear. Germline V gene data show CDR1 as SGHAT and CDR2 as FQNNGV. The CDR3 spans 13 residues. The ends were cut back, 3 bases at V and 4 bases at J, with 7 bases in the middle. The CDR3 DNA reads as TGTGCCAGCAGCTTTACAGAGTACAATGAGCAGTTCTTC. Translating it yields CASSFTEYNEQFF.

V and J are TRBV29-1 and TRBJ2-7, with TRBD2 matching over 12 bases. V lost 6 bases, J lost 1 base, and 4 bases stayed unmatched. This CDR3 region has 14 residues. Per the germline V gene, CDR1 is SQVTM and CDR2 is ANQGSEA. Written as DNA, the CDR3 is TGCAGCGTGGTTACTAGCGGGAGGTCCTACGAGCAGTACTTC. Protein: CSVVTSGRSYEQYF.

V usage is TRBV19 and J usage is TRBJ2-3; D ambiguous. The CDR3 contains 13 residues. Germline V gives CDR1 LNHDA, CDR2 SQIVND (reference sequence). Trimming cost V 5 bases and J 1 base, with 7 bases left between them. The CDR3 loop reads CASSEAGTDTQYF. CDR3 DNA: TGTGCCAGTAGTGAGGCTGGCACAGATACGCAGTATTTT.

This sequence joins TRBV29-1 and TRBJ1-1, with D possibly matching TRBD1 (5 bases). The CDR3 runs 14 residues. Trimming removed 7 bases from V and 1 base from J, with 16 bases in between. Germline V gene data show CDR1 as SQVTM and CDR2 as ANQGSEA. Here the CDR3 reads CSARRGAQNTEAFF. CDR3 nucleotide sequence: TGCAGCGCCCGGCGTGGGGCCCAGAACACTGAAGCTTTCTTT.

This clone was counted a few times. The chain combines TRBV19 with TRBJ2-6, with D possibly matching TRBD1 (5 bases). With 3 bases removed from V and 3 bases from J, the gap between germline ends came to 18 bases. The CDR3 sequence is 18 residues long. The V gene's germline CDR1 is LNHDA and CDR2 SQIVND (reference sequence). CDR3 residues: CASSIPPGLASGANVLTF. The DNA of the CDR3 is TGTGCCAGTAGTATTCCCCCAGGGCTCGCCAGTGGGGCCAACGTCCTGACTTTC.